These 23 T cell receptor beta chains originate from one sample sequenced in a study of T cells in Graves' hyperthyroidism and ophthalmopathy. TCR beta CDR3 regions were amplified from RNA. The HTBI primer set was used in a first-round RT-PCR of the TCR CDR3. TCRdb independently ran MiXCR on the multiplex PCR reads; one entry per CDR3 protein. The table lists around 340,000 distinct CDR3 sequences, roughly 20% of them singletons. Sequenced input: blood. The receptor set was obtained from a woman aged 40 to 50 with Graves' ophthalmopathy.

This clonotype was observed many times. The V and J genes are TRBV11-3 and TRBJ2-5, with 7 bases identical to TRBD1. The CDR3 runs 15 residues. In germline, CDR1 is SGHNT, CDR2 YENEEA. Losses at the gene ends were 1 base for V and 5 bases for J; bases not matched to a gene: 7. The CDR3 loop is CASSLGVDRVETQYF. The CDR3 DNA reads as TGTGCCAGCAGCTTAGGGGTCGACAGGGTCGAGACCCAGTACTTC. Drawing the rest from reference TRBV11-3 and TRBJ2-5, the complete variable domain is EAGVVQSPRYKIIEKKQPVAFWCNPISGHNTLYWYLQNLGQGPELLIRYENEEAVDDSQLPKDRFSAERLKGVDSTLKIQPAELGDSAVYLCASSLGVDRVETQYFGPGTRLLVL.

J is TRBJ2-7 and V is TRBV6-2 or TRBV6-3; 10 nucleotides line up with TRBD1. This CDR3 spans 18 amino acids. V was clipped by 2 bases and J by 7 bases; unmatched bases: 17. Germline loops: CDR1 MNHEY, CDR2 SVGEGT. The CDR3 bases are TGTGCCAGCAGTTACCACCTCGGCCGGGACAGGGGATTTCTTGAGCAGTACTTC. Translating gives CASSYHLGRDRGFLEQYF.

This clonotype was seen only once. The chain links TRBV11-3 to TRBJ2-5; 7 bases agree with TRBD1. The length of the CDR3 is 14 residues. Germline assignment: CDR1 SGHNT and CDR2 YENEEA. After removal of 2 bases from V and 5 bases from J, the junction contained 5 bases not matched to a gene. The CDR3: CASSLQQGRETQYF. CDR3 nucleotides: TGTGCCAGCAGCTTACAACAGGGGCGGGAGACCCAGTACTTC.

The rearrangement uses TRBV18 and TRBJ2-5; D is ambiguous. V was clipped by 0 bases and J by 5 bases, with 10 bases between them. The V gene's germline CDR1 is KGHSH and CDR2 LQKENI. The CDR3 extends over 14 amino acids. CDR3 region: CASSPPKPLETQYF. The CDR3 DNA reads TGTGCCAGCTCACCACCGAAGCCTCTTGAGACCCAGTACTTC. The full variable domain, with the rest looked up from reference TRBV18 and TRBJ2-5, is NAGVMQNPRHLVRRRGQEARLRCSPMKGHSHVYWYRQLPEEGLKFMVYLQKENIIDESGMPKERFSAEFPKEGPSILRIQQVVRGDSAAYFCASSPPKPLETQYFGPGTRLLVL.

This clonotype showed up many times. V and J are TRBV27 and TRBJ2-7; D is unclear. CDR1 and CDR2 from the germline V gene are MNHEY and SMNVEV (reference sequence). Trimming shortened V by 0 bases and J by 6 bases, and 9 bases separated the two germline ends. The CDR3 extends over 13 amino acids. CDR3 loop: CASSLSYGLEQYF. CDR3 bases: TGTGCCAGCAGTTTATCGTACGGGCTCGAGCAGTACTTC.

This clonotype was detected ten times or more. This sequence joins TRBV6-1 and TRBJ1-5; D remains ambiguous. V dropped 7 bases and J dropped 7 bases, with 11 bases sitting between them. The CDR3 length is 12 residues. Germline V lookup: CDR1 MNHNS, CDR2 SASEGT. CDR3 residues: CASKREGQPQHF. CDR3 coding DNA: TGTGCCAGCAAAAGGGAGGGCCAGCCCCAGCATTTT.

This rearrangement joins TRBV7-8 to TRBJ2-7; 10 bases are shared with TRBD1. The germline gives CDR1 SGHVS, CDR2 FQNEAQ. This CDR3 spans 13 amino acids. V lost 4 bases, J lost 5 bases, and 2 bases stayed unmatched. The DNA for the CDR3 is TGTGCCAGCAGCTCGACAGGGGGCGACGAGCAGTACTTC. Translated, it gives CASSSTGGDEQYF.

This chain joins TRBV27 and TRBJ2-7, with 10 bases aligning to TRBD2. The J segment lost 6 bases and the V segment lost 8 bases, leaving 19 bases of the junction unmatched. Germline CDR1 is MNHEY and CDR2 is SMNVEV (reference sequence). The CDR3 runs 17 residues. The DNA of the CDR3 is TGTGCCAGCTCACCCCAGCGGGAGGGCTGGATGTACGCCGAGCAGTACTTC. Translated, it gives CASSPQREGWMYAEQYF.

This clonotype was detected many times. J is TRBJ2-2 and V is TRBV6-2 or TRBV6-3; D uncertain. CDR3 length: 18 residues. Germline CDR1 and CDR2: MNHEY and SVGEGT. V was pared by 2 bases and J by 3 bases, with 19 bases between. In DNA form, the CDR3 reads TGTGCCAGCAGTTACGGGGTCCCGTCAAACGTAGACACCGGGGAGCTGTTTTTT. Protein: CASSYGVPSNVDTGELFF.

This clonotype was seen repeatedly, ten times or more. This sequence joins TRBV7-8 and TRBJ1-1; possible D gene TRBD1, 6 bases. Trimming took 5 bases from V and 6 from J, leaving 19 bases between them. The CDR3 loop spans 15 amino acids. Germline V gene data show CDR1 as SGHVS and CDR2 as FQNEAQ. CDR3 bases: TGTGCCAGCAGCCTCAAGGGGGGGTTTGAGCCTGAAGCTTTCTTT. Its translation is CASSLKGGFEPEAFF. Drawing the rest from reference TRBV7-8 and TRBJ1-1, the complete variable domain is GAGVSQSPRYKVAKRGQDVALRCDPISGHVSLFWYQQALGQGPEFLTYFQNEAQLDKSGLPSDRFFAERPEGSVSTLKIQRTQQEDSAVYLCASSLKGGFEPEAFFGQGTRLTVV.

The table lists this clonotype with many counts. This chain links TRBV11-2 with TRBJ2-7, with D maybe TRBD2 (5 bases). There are 13 residues in the CDR3. Looked up from germline, CDR1 is SGHAT and CDR2 is FQNNGV. V was trimmed by 5 bases and J by 0 bases, leaving 8 bases between them. The CDR3 DNA is TGTGCCAGCAGCCCCGGGGACTCCTACGAGCAGTACTTC. It encodes CASSPGDSYEQYF.

The genes are TRBV11-2 and TRBJ2-5, with D possibly TRBD2 on 6 matching bases. Germline V gene data show CDR1 as SGHAT and CDR2 as FQNNGV. The CDR3 is 15 amino acids. Trimming removed 1 base at V and 4 bases at J, with 13 bases between. The CDR3 loop reads CASSLGPVGRETQYF. DNA for the CDR3: TGTGCCAGCAGCTTAGGTCCTGTCGGGAGAGAGACCCAGTACTTC.

The chain combines TRBV30 with TRBJ2-4; D ambiguous. The CDR3 covers 12 residues. Germline assignment: CDR1 GTSNPN and CDR2 SVGIG (reference sequence). V lost 2 bases to trimming and J lost 9 bases, with 11 bases between them. CDR3 DNA sequence: TGTGCCTGGAGTTCCCAGGCGAGCATTCAGTACTTC. Amino acids: CAWSSQASIQYF.

Ten or more counts support this clonotype. CDR3 residues: CASGRTERGNQPQHF. For the CDR3, the DNA is TGTGCCAGCGGAAGGACGGAAAGAGGCAATCAGCCCCAGCATTTT. The genes are TRBV6-2 or TRBV6-3 and TRBJ1-5; D gene ambiguous. Germline CDR1 MNHEY, CDR2 SVGEGT. Trimming took 8 bases from V and 2 from J, leaving 16 bases between them. The CDR3 is made up of 15 amino acids.

This clonotype was seen a few times. The CDR3 loop reads CASSFDRRRDEQFF. In nucleotides, the CDR3 is TGTGCCAGCAGTTTTGACAGAAGGAGGGATGAGCAGTTCTTC. The gene calls are TRBV27 and TRBJ2-1; maybe TRBD2 (6 bases). The CDR3 has 14 residues. Deletions cut 3 bases from V and 8 bases from J, with 14 bases between. Germline CDR1 reads MNHEY; CDR2 reads SMNVEV (reference sequence).

The table lists this clonotype with many counts. The chain joins TRBV27 to TRBJ2-7, with a weak D call TRBD2 (5 bases). Germline CDR1 reads MNHEY; CDR2 reads SMNVEV (reference sequence). Trimming took 4 bases from V and 6 from J, leaving 13 bases between them. The CDR3 spans 13 residues. CDR3 bases: TGTGCCAGCAGTTCCCCCAGACGGGGCGAGCAGTACTTC. It encodes CASSSPRRGEQYF.

The V gene is TRBV6-4, the J gene TRBJ1-2, with D unclear. CDR3 length: 12 residues. Looked up from germline, CDR1 is MRHNA and CDR2 is SNTAGT. CDR3 DNA: TGTGAAGGGCACACAGCTAACTATGGCTACACCTTC. This translates into CEGHTANYGYTF.

This clonotype was seen repeatedly, ten times or more. This sequence joins TRBV2 and TRBJ1-1, with TRBD1 as a possible D gene (6 bases). The germline CDR1 and CDR2 sequences are SNHLY and FYNNEI. This CDR3 is 13 amino acids long. V dropped 6 bases and J dropped 1 base, with 9 bases sitting between them. CDR3 protein: CASRRGENTEAFF. The DNA for the CDR3 is TGTGCCAGCAGGAGGGGGGAGAACACTGAAGCTTTCTTT. The full variable domain, completed using reference TRBV2 and TRBJ1-1, is EPEVTQTPSHQVTQMGQEVILRCVPISNHLYFYWYRQILGQKVEFLVSFYNNEISEKSEIFDDQFSVERPDGSNFTLKIRSTKLEDSAMYFCASRRGENTEAFFGQGTRLTVV.

This clonotype was found many times. This may be a read error, as it is one base from a much larger clone. The V call is TRBV2, the J call TRBJ1-2; possibly TRBD1 for D (5 bases). The germline V gene has CDR1 SNHLY and CDR2 FYNNEI. The CDR3 length is 14 residues. V dropped 7 bases and J dropped 0 bases, with 12 bases sitting between them. The CDR3 sequence is CASKGRGTNYGYTF. As DNA, the CDR3 is TGTGCCAGCAAGGGAAGGGGCACTAACTATGGCTACACCTTC. Full variable domain (rest looked up from reference TRBV2 and TRBJ1-2): EPEVTQTPSHQVTQMGQEVILRCVPISNHLYFYWYRQILGQKVEFLVSFYNNEISEKSEIFDDQFSVERPDGSNFTLKIRSTKLEDSAMYFCASKGRGTNYGYTFGSGTRLTVV.

This clonotype was seen ten or more times. The J gene is TRBJ2-7, the V gene TRBV12-3 or TRBV12-4, with TRBD1 identical over 8 bases. This CDR3 has 14 amino acids. The V gene end was trimmed by 7 bases and the J gene end by 5 bases; junction bases not matched to a gene: 10. CDR3 region: CASTPGQASHEQYF. For the CDR3, the DNA is TGTGCCAGCACCCCGGGACAGGCTTCCCACGAGCAGTACTTC.

This chain joins TRBV6-2 or TRBV6-3 and TRBJ2-5, with TRBD2 as a possible D gene (6 bases). The germline V and J ends were trimmed by 2 bases and 13 bases, with 17 bases remaining between them. Germline loops: CDR1 MNHEY, CDR2 SVGEGT. The CDR3 loop spans 13 amino acids. The chain's CDR3 is CASSYKDRDSVYF. The CDR3 DNA follows: TGTGCCAGCAGTTACAAGGATCGGGACTCCGTGTACTTC.

The sample holds many counts of this clonotype. V and J are TRBV12-3 or TRBV12-4 and TRBJ1-1, with a tentative D call TRBD1 (6 bases). V was clipped by 6 bases and J by 5 bases, with 16 bases between them. CDR3 length equals 14 residues. CDR3 residues: CASRWGGGRTEAFF. DNA of the CDR3: TGTGCCAGCAGATGGGGCGGGGGGCGAACTGAAGCTTTCTTT.

This clonotype was found many times. CDR3 amino acids: CASSPRTGVNEQYF. In nucleotides, the CDR3 is TGTGCCAGCAGCCCCCGGACAGGGGTGAACGAGCAGTACTTC. The chain couples TRBV28 to TRBJ2-7; TRBD1 matches at 9 bases. With V trimmed by 6 bases and J by 5 bases, 8 bases remained unmatched. CDR3 length: 14 residues. Germline V gene sequence: CDR1 MDHEN, CDR2 SYDVKM.